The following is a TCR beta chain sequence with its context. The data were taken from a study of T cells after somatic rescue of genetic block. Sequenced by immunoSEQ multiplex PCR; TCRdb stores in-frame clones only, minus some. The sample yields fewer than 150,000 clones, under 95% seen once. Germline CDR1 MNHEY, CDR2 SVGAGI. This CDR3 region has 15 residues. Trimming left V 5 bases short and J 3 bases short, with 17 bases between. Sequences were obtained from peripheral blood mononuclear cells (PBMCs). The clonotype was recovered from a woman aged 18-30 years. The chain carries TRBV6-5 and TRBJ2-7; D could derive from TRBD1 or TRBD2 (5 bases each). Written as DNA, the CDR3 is TGTGCCAGCAGTAAAACACGGGACGGACTCTACGAGCAGTACTTC. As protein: CASSKTRDGLYEQYF.